The 6 T cell receptor beta chains given below trace back to one sample, sequenced in a study of shared clonotypes between healthy human individuals. The method was immunoSEQ multiplex PCR; TCRdb's version includes in-frame clones alone and lacks a portion of them. The sample contains about 2,200,000 clones, under 95% of which appear only once. In the naive CD8 group, cells lacked CD45RO and were positively selected for CCR7, so terminally differentiated effector memory CD45RA+ cells were left out. The material sequenced was naive CD8+ T cells from PBMCs. These receptors were obtained from a man between 18 and 29 years old in good health. Some clones in this sample may be carry-over from other donors' samples.

The CDR3 DNA follows: TGTGCCAGCAGCCATCCTCCGGGACAGGGGTTGTACGAGCAGTACTTC. Encoded protein: CASSHPPGQGLYEQYF. This sequence joins TRBV7-9 and TRBJ2-7; 10 bases map to TRBD1. CDR3 length: 16 amino acids. The germline CDR1 and CDR2 sequences are SEHNR and FQNEAQ (reference sequence). V lost 5 bases and J lost 4; bases outside the gene matches: 11.

The V and J genes are TRBV5-1 and TRBJ2-7; 8 bases are shared with TRBD1. CDR1 is SGHRS, CDR2 YFSETQ, per germline. This CDR3 has 14 amino acids. The J segment lost 5 bases and the V segment lost 5 bases, leaving 9 bases of the junction unmatched. The CDR3, as DNA: TGCGCCAGCAGGCCCGACAGGGGTGACAACGAGCAGTACTTC. Its translation is CASRPDRGDNEQYF.

Details on this clone: The same CDR3 can be traced to other DNA sequences in this sample. The J gene is TRBJ2-7, the V gene TRBV28; D possibly corresponds to TRBD2 (6 bases). Germline assignment: CDR1 MDHEN and CDR2 SYDVKM. V lost 2 bases, J lost 4 bases, and 12 bases lay in between. CDR3 size: 14 residues. As DNA, the CDR3 is TGTGCCAGCAGTTTACACGGGAGAGGGTACGAGCAGTACTTC. Protein: CASSLHGRGYEQYF. The entire variable domain, with the rest obtained from reference TRBV28 and TRBJ2-7, is as follows: DVKVTQSSRYLVKRTGEKVFLECVQDMDHENMFWYRQDPGLGLRLIYFSYDVKMKEKGDIPEGYSVSREKKERFSLILESASTNQTSMYLCASSLHGRGYEQYFGPGTRLTVT.

V gene TRBV7-8 combines with J gene TRBJ1-1; D perhaps matches TRBD1 (6 bases). V was clipped by 3 bases and J by 1 base, with 15 bases between them. From germline, CDR1 is SGHVS and CDR2 FQNEAQ. The CDR3 length is 16 residues. The CDR3 nucleotides are TGTGCCAGCAGCTTGCTGGTGGCAGGGGAGAACACTGAAGCTTTCTTT. This sequence encodes CASSLLVAGENTEAFF.

This rearrangement joins TRBV28 to TRBJ2-3; the match to TRBD2 covers 8 bases. This CDR3 region has 17 residues. The germline V gene encodes CDR1 MDHEN and CDR2 SYDVKM. J was trimmed by 0 bases and V by 4 bases; bases with no gene match: 9. The CDR3 spells CASSSFVAGGSTDTQYF. The CDR3 nucleotides read TGTGCCAGCAGTTCCTTTGTGGCGGGAGGTAGCACAGATACGCAGTATTTT.

The chain has TRBV5-6 and TRBJ2-5; D unclear. Trimming took off 5 bases at V and 2 bases at J, with 13 bases between the two ends. This CDR3 region has 14 residues. Germline V gives CDR1 SGHDT, CDR2 YYEEEE. The CDR3 sequence is CASSSDIGQETQYF. CDR3 in DNA: TGTGCCAGCAGTTCTGACATAGGTCAAGAGACCCAGTACTTC.